This T cell receptor beta chain is from a study of T cell responses to AZD1222 COVID-19 vaccine. The wider study: Pooling was applied to second doses at about 4 or about 12 weeks.

Points from the study as a whole: A reported finding is that nearly half of spike-specific TCRs target unmutated variant regions.

A word on this clone: The antigen is unknown.

Only in-frame clones appear in the TCRdb table, and some are missing; sequencing was by immunoSEQ multiplex PCR. The data contain 80,000 to 130,000 clones, about 89% of them singletons. CDR3 length equals 10 residues. The V gene's germline CDR1 is MDHEN and CDR2 SYDVKM. V lost 10 bases to trimming and J lost 9 bases, with 10 bases between them. The chain is built from TRBV28 and TRBJ2-1; D call uncertain. The sample was peripheral blood, taken on day 0 of AZD1222 vaccination. This clonotype was obtained from an adult in good health. The CDR3 reads CATGYGEQFF. The CDR3 DNA follows: TGTGCCACCGGGTATGGTGAGCAGTTCTTC.